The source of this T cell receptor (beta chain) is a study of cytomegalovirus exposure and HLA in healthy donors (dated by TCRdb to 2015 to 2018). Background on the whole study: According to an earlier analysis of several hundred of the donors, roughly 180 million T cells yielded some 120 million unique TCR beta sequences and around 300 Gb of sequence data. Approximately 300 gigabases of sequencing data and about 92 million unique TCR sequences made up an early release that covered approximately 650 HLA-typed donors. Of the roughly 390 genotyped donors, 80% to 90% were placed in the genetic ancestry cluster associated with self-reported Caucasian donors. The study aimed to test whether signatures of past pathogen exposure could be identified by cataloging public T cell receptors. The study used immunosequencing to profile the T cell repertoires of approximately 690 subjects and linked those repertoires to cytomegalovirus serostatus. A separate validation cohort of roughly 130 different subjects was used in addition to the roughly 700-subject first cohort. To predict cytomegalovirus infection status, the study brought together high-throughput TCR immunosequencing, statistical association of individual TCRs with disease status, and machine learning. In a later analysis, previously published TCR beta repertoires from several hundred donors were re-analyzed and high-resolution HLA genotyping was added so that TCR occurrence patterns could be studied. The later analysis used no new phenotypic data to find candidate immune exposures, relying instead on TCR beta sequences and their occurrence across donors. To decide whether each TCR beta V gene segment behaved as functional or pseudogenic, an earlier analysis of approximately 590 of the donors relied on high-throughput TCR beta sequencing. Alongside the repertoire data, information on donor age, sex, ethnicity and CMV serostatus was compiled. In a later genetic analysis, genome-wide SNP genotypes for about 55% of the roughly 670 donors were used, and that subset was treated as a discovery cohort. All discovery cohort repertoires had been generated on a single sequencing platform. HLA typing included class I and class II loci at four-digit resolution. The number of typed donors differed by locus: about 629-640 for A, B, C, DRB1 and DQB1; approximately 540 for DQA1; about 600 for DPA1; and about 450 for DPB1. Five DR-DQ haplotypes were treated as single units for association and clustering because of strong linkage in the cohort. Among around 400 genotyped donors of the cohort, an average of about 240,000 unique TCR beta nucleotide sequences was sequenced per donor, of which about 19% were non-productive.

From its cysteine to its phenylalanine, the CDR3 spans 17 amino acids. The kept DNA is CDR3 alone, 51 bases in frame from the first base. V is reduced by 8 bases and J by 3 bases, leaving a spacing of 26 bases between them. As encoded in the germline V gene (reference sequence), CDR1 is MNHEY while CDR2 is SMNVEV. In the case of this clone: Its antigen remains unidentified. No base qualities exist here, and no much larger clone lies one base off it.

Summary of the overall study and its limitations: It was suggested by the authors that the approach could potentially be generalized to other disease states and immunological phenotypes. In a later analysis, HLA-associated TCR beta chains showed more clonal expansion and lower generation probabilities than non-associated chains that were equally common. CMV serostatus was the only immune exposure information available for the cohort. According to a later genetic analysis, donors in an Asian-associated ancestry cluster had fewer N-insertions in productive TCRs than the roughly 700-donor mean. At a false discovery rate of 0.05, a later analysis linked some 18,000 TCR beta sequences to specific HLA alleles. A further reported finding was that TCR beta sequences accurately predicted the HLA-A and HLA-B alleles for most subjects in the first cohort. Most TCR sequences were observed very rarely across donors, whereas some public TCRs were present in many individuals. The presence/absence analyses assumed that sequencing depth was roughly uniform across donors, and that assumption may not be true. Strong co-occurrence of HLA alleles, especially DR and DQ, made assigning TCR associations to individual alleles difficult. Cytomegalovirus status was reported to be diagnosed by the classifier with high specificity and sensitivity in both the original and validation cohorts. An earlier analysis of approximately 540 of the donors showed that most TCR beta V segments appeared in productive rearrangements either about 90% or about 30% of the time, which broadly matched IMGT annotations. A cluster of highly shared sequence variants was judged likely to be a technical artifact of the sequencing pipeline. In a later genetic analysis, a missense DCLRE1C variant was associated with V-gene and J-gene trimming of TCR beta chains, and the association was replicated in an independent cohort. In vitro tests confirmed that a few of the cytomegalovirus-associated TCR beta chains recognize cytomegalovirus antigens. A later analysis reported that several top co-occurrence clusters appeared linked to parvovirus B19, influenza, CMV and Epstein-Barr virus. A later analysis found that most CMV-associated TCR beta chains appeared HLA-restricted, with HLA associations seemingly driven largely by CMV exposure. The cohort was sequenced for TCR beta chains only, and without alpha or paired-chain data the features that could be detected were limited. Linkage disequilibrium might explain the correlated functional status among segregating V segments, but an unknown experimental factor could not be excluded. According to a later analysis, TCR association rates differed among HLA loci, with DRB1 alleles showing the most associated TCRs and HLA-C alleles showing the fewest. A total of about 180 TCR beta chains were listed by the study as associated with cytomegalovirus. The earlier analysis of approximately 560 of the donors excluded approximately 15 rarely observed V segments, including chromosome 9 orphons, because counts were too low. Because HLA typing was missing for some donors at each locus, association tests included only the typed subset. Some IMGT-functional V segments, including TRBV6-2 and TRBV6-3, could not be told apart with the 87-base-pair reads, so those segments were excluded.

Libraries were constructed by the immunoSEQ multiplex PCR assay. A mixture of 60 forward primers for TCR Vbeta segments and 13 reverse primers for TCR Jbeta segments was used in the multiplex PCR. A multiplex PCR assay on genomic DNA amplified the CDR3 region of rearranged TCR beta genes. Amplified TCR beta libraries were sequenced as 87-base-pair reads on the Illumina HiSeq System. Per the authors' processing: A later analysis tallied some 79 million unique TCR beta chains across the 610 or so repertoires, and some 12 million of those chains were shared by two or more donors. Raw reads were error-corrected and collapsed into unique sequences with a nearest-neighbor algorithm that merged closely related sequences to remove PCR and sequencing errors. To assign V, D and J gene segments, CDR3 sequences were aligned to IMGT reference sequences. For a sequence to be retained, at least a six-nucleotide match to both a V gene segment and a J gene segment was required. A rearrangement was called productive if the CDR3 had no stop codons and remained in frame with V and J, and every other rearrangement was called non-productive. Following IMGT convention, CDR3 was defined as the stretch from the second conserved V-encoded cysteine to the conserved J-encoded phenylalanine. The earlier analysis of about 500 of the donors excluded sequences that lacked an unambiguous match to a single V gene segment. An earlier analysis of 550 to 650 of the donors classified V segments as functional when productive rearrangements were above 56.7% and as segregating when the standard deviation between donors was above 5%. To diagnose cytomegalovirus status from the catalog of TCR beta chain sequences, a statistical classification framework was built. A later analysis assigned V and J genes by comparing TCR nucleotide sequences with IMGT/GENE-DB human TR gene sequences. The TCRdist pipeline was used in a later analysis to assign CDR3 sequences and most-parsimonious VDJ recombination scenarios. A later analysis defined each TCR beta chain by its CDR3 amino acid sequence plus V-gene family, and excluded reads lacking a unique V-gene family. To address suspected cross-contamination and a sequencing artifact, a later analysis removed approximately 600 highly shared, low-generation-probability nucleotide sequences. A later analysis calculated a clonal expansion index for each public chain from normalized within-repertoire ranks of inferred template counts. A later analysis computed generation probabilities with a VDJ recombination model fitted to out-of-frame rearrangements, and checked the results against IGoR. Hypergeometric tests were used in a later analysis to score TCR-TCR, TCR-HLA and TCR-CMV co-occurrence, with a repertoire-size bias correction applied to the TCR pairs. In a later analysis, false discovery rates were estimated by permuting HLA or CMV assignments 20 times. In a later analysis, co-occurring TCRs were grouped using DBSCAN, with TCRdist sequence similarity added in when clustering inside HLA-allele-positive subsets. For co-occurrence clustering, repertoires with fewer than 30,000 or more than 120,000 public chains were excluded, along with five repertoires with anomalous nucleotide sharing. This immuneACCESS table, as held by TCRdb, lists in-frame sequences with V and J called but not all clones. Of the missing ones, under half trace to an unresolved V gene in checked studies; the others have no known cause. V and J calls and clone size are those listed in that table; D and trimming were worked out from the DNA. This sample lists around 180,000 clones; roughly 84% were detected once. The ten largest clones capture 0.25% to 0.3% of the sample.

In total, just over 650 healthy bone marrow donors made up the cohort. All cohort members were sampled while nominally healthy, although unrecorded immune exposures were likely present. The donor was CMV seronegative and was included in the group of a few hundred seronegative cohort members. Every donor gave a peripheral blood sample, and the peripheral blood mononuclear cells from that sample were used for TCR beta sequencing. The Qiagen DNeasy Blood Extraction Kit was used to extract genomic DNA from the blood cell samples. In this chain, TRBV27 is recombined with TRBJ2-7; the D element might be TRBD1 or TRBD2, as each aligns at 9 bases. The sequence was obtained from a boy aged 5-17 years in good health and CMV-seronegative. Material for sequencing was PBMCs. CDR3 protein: CASSRDRVLAGSYEQYF. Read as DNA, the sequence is TGTGCCAGCTCTAGGGACAGGGTGCTAGCGGGGAGCTACGAGCAGTACTTC.